These 24 T cell receptor beta chains originate from one sample sequenced in a study of metastatic and nonmetastatic thyroid tumors. Every patient underwent thyroid surgery untreated. TCRdb ran MiXCR on the PCR reads. This sample carries about 38,000 clones, about 26% of them seen once, and the ten largest clones take about 11%. The specimen was blood. The receptors here all came from a male donor with papillary thyroid cancer or a benign thyroid nodule (not recorded which). Some clones in this sample may be carry-over from other donors' samples.

Details on this clone: A read error may produce the germline difference seen at one junction end. This chain joins TRBV7-7 and TRBJ2-7; a weak D match, TRBD2 (5 bases). The CDR3 contains 13 residues. CDR1 SSHAT and CDR2 FNYEAQ come from the germline V gene (reference sequence). The CDR3 is CASSLSEEDEQYF. CDR3 in DNA: TGTGCTAGCAGCTTAAGCGAGGAGGACGAGCAGTACTTC.

The rearrangement links TRBV5-1 to TRBJ2-2; TRBD1 matches at 7 bases. The CDR3 extends over 16 amino acids. The germline CDR1 and CDR2 sequences are SGHRS and YFSETQ. After removal of 0 bases from V and 6 bases from J, the junction contained 8 bases not matched to a gene. Here the CDR3 reads CASSLGPGGHPGELFF. Written as DNA, the CDR3 is TGCGCCAGCAGCTTGGGGCCAGGGGGACACCCCGGGGAGCTGTTTTTT.

The chain recombines TRBV12-3 or TRBV12-4 with TRBJ1-3, with TRBD1 as a possible D gene (5 bases). V was trimmed by 3 bases and J by 8 bases, leaving 14 bases between them. The CDR3 consists of 14 residues. The CDR3 loop is CASSFGGTGDTIYF. CDR3 in DNA: TGTGCCAGCAGTTTCGGAGGGACGGGGGACACCATATATTTT.

This clone is deemed medium-sized. V usage is TRBV20-1 and J usage is TRBJ2-7, with D possibly being TRBD1 (5 bases). V gave up 6 bases and J gave up 1 base, with 19 bases separating them. Per the germline V gene, CDR1 is DFQATT and CDR2 is SNEGSKA (reference sequence). The CDR3 length is 15 residues. CDR3 nucleotides: TGCAGTGCGAAGGGGCTAGAACAACTATCCTACGAGCAGTACTTC. As protein: CSAKGLEQLSYEQYF.

The chain is built from TRBV20-1 and TRBJ2-7; D unresolved. Trimming removed 3 bases from V and 1 base from J, with 16 bases in between. CDR1 is DFQATT, CDR2 SNEGSKA, per germline (reference sequence). This CDR3 spans 15 amino acids. CDR3: CSASIPTQPSYEQYF. The DNA of the CDR3 is TGCAGTGCTAGTATCCCGACACAGCCTTCCTACGAGCAGTACTTC.

V gene TRBV20-1 combines with J gene TRBJ2-1; 7 nucleotides align to TRBD1. The germline V gene encodes CDR1 DFQATT and CDR2 SNEGSKA (reference sequence). The CDR3 has 13 amino acids. With V trimmed by 2 bases and J by 5 bases, 3 bases remained unmatched. The CDR3 nucleotides read TGCAGTGCTAGACTAGACAGGGACAATGAGCAGTTCTTC. Translating it yields CSARLDRDNEQFF.

This clone was counted between two and nine times. The chain combines TRBV4-1 with TRBJ1-1; 8 bases map to TRBD1. The ends lost 4 bases at V and 8 bases at J; junction bases unmatched: 9. Germline lookup yields CDR1 MGHRA and CDR2 YSYEKL. The CDR3 is made up of 14 amino acids. CDR3 coding DNA: TGCGCCAGCAGCCCCCTTCTAAGGGACAGGGAAGCTTTCTTT. Translated: CASSPLLRDREAFF.

By its share, this clone is medium-sized. The V and J genes are TRBV20-1 and TRBJ1-3, with 7 positions matching TRBD1. Trimming at V came to 5 bases and at J to 8 bases, leaving 12 bases not matched to a gene. The CDR3 has 14 amino acids. The V gene's germline CDR1 is DFQATT and CDR2 SNEGSKA (reference sequence). The CDR3 nucleotides are TGCAGTGCTTTGACGACAGGGAATGTACACACCATATATTTT. This sequence encodes CSALTTGNVHTIYF.

The chain couples TRBV7-9 to TRBJ1-3; D might be TRBD1 (6 bases). Germline CDR1 and CDR2: SEHNR and FQNEAQ (reference sequence). V was cut by 5 bases and J by 2 bases, with 10 bases left in between. The CDR3 is made up of 14 amino acids. The CDR3 loop reads CASSRQDTGNTIYF. The CDR3 DNA reads TGTGCCAGCAGCCGACAGGACACTGGAAACACCATATATTTT.

The sample holds many counts of this clone. The J gene is TRBJ1-3, the V gene TRBV6-1, with D hard to call. Trimming removed 1 base from V and 0 bases from J, with 7 bases in between. The germline gives CDR1 MNHNS, CDR2 SASEGT. The CDR3 spans 15 residues. The CDR3 DNA follows: TGTGCCAGCAGTGAAGGGCCCAGCTCTGGAAACACCATATATTTT. It specifies CASSEGPSSGNTIYF.

V usage is TRBV20-1 and J usage is TRBJ1-1, with 9 bases aligning to TRBD1. The CDR3 totals 16 residues. Germline assignment: CDR1 DFQATT and CDR2 SNEGSKA (reference sequence). The V segment lost 0 bases and the J segment 3 bases; nucleotides outside the gene matches: 8. The DNA of the CDR3 is TGCAGTGCTAGAGACCAGTCGCGGACAGGGGACACTGAAGCTTTCTTT. The encoded protein is CSARDQSRTGDTEAFF.

The sample holds many counts of this clone. The chain combines TRBV9 with TRBJ2-1; 7 bases match TRBD1. J lost 2 bases, V lost 0 bases, and 5 bases had no gene match. Germline V CDR1 and CDR2: SGDLS, YYNGEE. The CDR3 has 16 residues. The CDR3 spells CASSVEARGTYNEQFF. CDR3 in DNA: TGTGCCAGCAGCGTAGAGGCCAGGGGGACCTACAATGAGCAGTTCTTC.

V is TRBV4-3 and J is TRBJ2-7; 10 bases line up with TRBD2. The V gene's germline CDR1 is LGHNA and CDR2 YSLEER. The CDR3 contains 16 residues. V lost 0 bases and J lost 5; bases outside the gene matches: 7. The CDR3 bases are TGCGCCAGCAGCCAAGATCGAAGCGGGAGGGCGGACGAGCAGTACTTC. This gives the protein CASSQDRSGRADEQYF.

This clone rates as medium-sized. The chain is built from TRBV20-1 and TRBJ1-2; D perhaps matches TRBD1 (6 bases). Per germline, CDR1 DFQATT and CDR2 SNEGSKA (reference sequence). The length of the CDR3 is 13 residues. The V gene lost 3 bases and the J gene lost 4 bases, with 12 bases spanning the gap. CDR3 coding DNA: TGCAGTGCTAGCGGGGGGCGCGGCTATGGCTACACCTTC. Its translation: CSASGGRGYGYTF.

The rearrangement joins TRBV20-1 to TRBJ2-7; no reliable D call. Trimming took 0 bases from V and 3 from J, leaving 9 bases between them. CDR1 DFQATT and CDR2 SNEGSKA come from the germline V gene (reference sequence). The CDR3 covers 13 residues. The CDR3, as DNA: TGCAGTGCTAGAGAGGATCCTGGCTACGAGCAGTACTTC. It specifies CSAREDPGYEQYF.

The CDR3 loop is CASEGQTDTQYF. The CDR3 nucleotides read TGTGCCAGTGAGGGACAGACAGATACGCAGTATTTT. J is TRBJ2-3 and V is TRBV18, with 7 bases matching TRBD1. This CDR3 is 12 amino acids long. J was trimmed by 3 bases and V by 9 bases; bases with no gene match: 3. CDR1 is KGHSH and CDR2 is LQKENI in the germline V gene.

This clone was found many times. The V call is TRBV12-3 or TRBV12-4, the J call TRBJ2-3, with 7 bases identical to TRBD2. There are 16 residues in the CDR3. The V and J ends lost 2 bases and 0 bases, in that order; junction bases with no gene match: 5. In DNA, the CDR3 is TGTGCCAGCAGTTTACTCGGGGGGTCTAGCACAGATACGCAGTATTTT. This sequence encodes CASSLLGGSSTDTQYF.

The chain is built from TRBV6-1 and TRBJ1-3; D not resolved. This CDR3 is 13 amino acids long. The germline V gene encodes CDR1 MNHNS and CDR2 SASEGT. V gave up 6 bases and J gave up 4 bases, with 10 bases separating them. The CDR3 protein is CASRESRGNTIYF. The CDR3 nucleotides are TGTGCCAGCAGGGAATCCCGGGGAAACACCATATATTTT.

This chain links TRBV11-1 with TRBJ1-3; 10 bases are a match to TRBD1. CDR3 length equals 18 residues. From germline, CDR1 is SGHAT and CDR2 FQDESV (reference sequence). Trimming cost V 3 bases and J 0 bases; bases outside gene matches: 8. CDR3 sequence (DNA): TGTGCCAGCAGCTTGGAACCGGGACAGGGGAGCTCTGGAAACACCATATATTTT. It specifies CASSLEPGQGSSGNTIYF.

The chain uses TRBV19 and TRBJ2-3; the D gene is possibly TRBD2 (5 bases). V was clipped by 7 bases and J by 0 bases, with 11 bases between them. The V gene's germline CDR1 is LNHDA and CDR2 SQIVND (reference sequence). This CDR3 is built from 14 residues. CDR3 amino acids: CASKGATSTDTQYF. For the CDR3, the DNA is TGTGCCAGTAAGGGAGCGACTAGCACAGATACGCAGTATTTT.

Only a few counts were recorded for this clone. The genes are TRBV2 and TRBJ2-7, with 9 positions matching TRBD2. With V trimmed by 0 bases and J by 6 bases, 9 bases remained unmatched. The length of the CDR3 is 16 residues. Germline V gives CDR1 SNHLY, CDR2 FYNNEI. This CDR3 reads CASSEARGRGGLEQYV. Here the CDR3 DNA reads TGTGCCAGCAGTGAAGCCAGAGGGCGGGGGGGCCTCGAGCAGTACGTC.

This chain uses TRBV6-1 with TRBJ2-1; D is undetermined. Trimming took 11 bases from V and 4 from J, leaving 9 bases between them. This CDR3 spans 11 amino acids. The V gene's germline CDR1 is MNHNS and CDR2 SASEGT. This CDR3 reads CAALGYNEQFF. In DNA form, the CDR3 reads TGTGCCGCTCTCGGTTACAATGAGCAGTTCTTC.

This clone was observed a few times. Here the CDR3 reads CASSPGQMNTGELFF. CDR3 in DNA: TGTGCCAGCTCACCGGGGCAGATGAACACCGGGGAGCTGTTTTTT. This chain connects TRBV18 to TRBJ2-2; tentative D call: TRBD1 (5 bases). The CDR3 is made up of 15 amino acids. The ends were cut back, 3 bases at V and 1 base at J, with 9 bases in the middle. Per the germline V gene, CDR1 is KGHSH and CDR2 is LQKENI.

The table lists this clone with a few counts. V usage is TRBV20-1 and J usage is TRBJ2-7; D unclear. Trimming pared 4 bases from V and 3 bases from J, leaving 4 bases between. Germline V gives CDR1 DFQATT, CDR2 SNEGSKA (reference sequence). This CDR3 comprises 10 residues. This CDR3 is CSATNYEQYF. CDR3 nucleotides: TGCAGTGCTACCAACTACGAGCAGTACTTC.